A single sample gave rise to the 2 T cell receptor beta chains below, sequenced in a study of OX40 agonist ivuxolimab in advanced cancers. Here immunoSEQ multiplex PCR was the method, and the copy in TCRdb shows in-frame clones only, minus some. The table records 50,000 to 75,000 clones, about 89% of them present only once. The material sequenced was CD4+ or CD8+ T cells sorted from blood, taken in a trial of the OX40 agonist ivuxolimab. These receptors were taken from an adult with an advanced solid tumor such as melanoma, head and neck, liver or kidney cancer.

This chain connects TRBV5-4 to TRBJ1-1; D unclear. Germline CDR1 SGHNT, CDR2 YYREEE (reference sequence). The CDR3 runs 12 residues. Trimming removed 4 bases at V and 6 bases at J, with 10 bases between. CDR3 amino acids: CASSARGSEAFF. DNA of the CDR3: TGTGCCAGCAGCGCCCGAGGATCTGAAGCTTTCTTT.

The chain uses TRBV5-8 and TRBJ1-2, with D uncertain. Germline V lookup: CDR1 SGHTS, CDR2 YDEGEE. CDR3 length: 15 residues. V was cut by 0 bases and J by 4 bases, with 13 bases left in between. CDR3 loop: CASSLGRMITYGYTF. The CDR3 DNA reads TGTGCCAGCAGCTTGGGGAGGATGATTACCTATGGCTACACCTTC.